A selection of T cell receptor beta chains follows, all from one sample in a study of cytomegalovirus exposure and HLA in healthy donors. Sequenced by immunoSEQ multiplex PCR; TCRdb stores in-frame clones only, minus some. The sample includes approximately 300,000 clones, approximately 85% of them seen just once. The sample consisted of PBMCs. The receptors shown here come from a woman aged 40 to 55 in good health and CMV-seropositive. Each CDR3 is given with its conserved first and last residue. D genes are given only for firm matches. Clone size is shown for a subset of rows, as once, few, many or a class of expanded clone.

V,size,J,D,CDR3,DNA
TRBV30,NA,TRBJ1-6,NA,CAWRAGEGSPLHF,TGTGCCTGGAGGGCGGGGGAAGGCTCACCCCTCCACTTT
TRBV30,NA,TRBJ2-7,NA,CAWMIGAYEQYF,TGTGCCTGGATGATCGGGGCCTACGAGCAGTACTTC
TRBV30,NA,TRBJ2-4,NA,CASLWGVGGIQYF,TGTGCCTCCCTATGGGGGGTCGGGGGCATTCAGTACTTC
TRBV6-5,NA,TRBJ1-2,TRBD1,CASRRGQFYGYTF,TGTGCCAGCAGACGGGGACAGTTCTATGGCTACACCTTC
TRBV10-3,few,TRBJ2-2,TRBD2,CAISELAGPGELFF,TGTGCCATCAGTGAGCTAGCGGGCCCCGGGGAGCTGTTTTTT
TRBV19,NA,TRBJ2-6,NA,CASSMDRRARDGSGANVLTF,TGTGCCAGTAGTATGGATAGGAGGGCCAGGGACGGATCTGGGGCCAACGTCCTGACTTTC
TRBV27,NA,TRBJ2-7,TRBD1,CASSFGTVYEQYF,TGTGCCAGCAGTTTCGGGACAGTCTACGAGCAGTACTTC
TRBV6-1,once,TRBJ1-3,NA,CASSEAPPGKRGSGNTIYF,TGTGCCAGCAGTGAAGCGCCCCCGGGGAAAAGAGGGTCTGGAAACACCATATATTTT
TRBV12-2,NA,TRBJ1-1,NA,CASRGRIQKYTEAFF,TGTGCAAGTCGCGGCAGGATACAGAAATATACTGAAGCTTTCTTT
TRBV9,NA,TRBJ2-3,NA,CASSVAGVGYTQYF,TGTGCCAGCAGCGTAGCGGGAGTGGGGTATACGCAGTATTTT
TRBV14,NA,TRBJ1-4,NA,CASSQATVGEKLFF,TGTGCCAGCAGCCAAGCCACAGTGGGTGAAAAACTGTTTTTT
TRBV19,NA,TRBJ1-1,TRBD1,CASSIDRGDSEAFF,TGTGCCAGTAGTATAGATCGCGGGGACAGTGAAGCTTTCTTT
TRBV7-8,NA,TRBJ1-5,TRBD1,CASANRGEGNQPQHF,TGTGCCAGCGCAAACAGGGGTGAGGGCAATCAGCCCCAGCATTTT
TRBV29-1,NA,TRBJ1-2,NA,CSVRSSGYTF,TGCAGCGTCCGGTCGAGCGGCTACACCTTC
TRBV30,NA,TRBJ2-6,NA,CAWSSDFSGANVLTF,TGTGCCTGGAGTTCGGACTTCTCTGGGGCCAACGTCCTGACTTTC
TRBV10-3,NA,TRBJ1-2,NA,CAISEIQNYGYTF,TGTGCCATCAGTGAAATACAGAACTATGGCTACACCTTC
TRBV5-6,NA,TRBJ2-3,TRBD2,CASSLEPAGGVDTQYF,TGTGCCAGCAGCTTGGAACCAGCGGGAGGGGTAGATACGCAGTATTTT
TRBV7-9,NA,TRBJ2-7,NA,CASSLERGGNEQYF,TGTGCCAGCAGCTTAGAGCGAGGCGGGAATGAGCAGTACTTC
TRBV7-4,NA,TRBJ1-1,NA,CASSSLRYTEAFF,TGTGCCAGCAGCTCTCTCCGGTACACTGAAGCTTTCTTT
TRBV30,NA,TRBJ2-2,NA,CAWSGGRVNTGELFF,TGTGCCTGGAGTGGGGGCAGGGTGAACACCGGGGAGCTGTTTTTT
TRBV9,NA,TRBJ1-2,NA,CASSGEMLGNYGYTF,TGTGCCAGCAGCGGGGAGATGTTGGGGAACTATGGCTACACCTTC
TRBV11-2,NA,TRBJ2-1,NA,CASSLDPWVAEIYNEQFF,TGTGCCAGCAGCTTAGATCCTTGGGTAGCGGAAATCTACAATGAGCAGTTCTTC
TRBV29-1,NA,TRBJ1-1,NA,CSVARTLNTEAFF,TGCAGCGTTGCCCGAACTTTGAACACTGAAGCTTTCTTT
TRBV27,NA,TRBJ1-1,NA,CASSLSQVQSEAFF,TGTGCCAGCAGTTTATCACAGGTTCAGTCTGAAGCTTTCTTT
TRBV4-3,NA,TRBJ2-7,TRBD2,CASSQETASGSYEQYF,TGCGCCAGCAGCCAAGAAACGGCTAGCGGGAGCTACGAGCAGTACTTC
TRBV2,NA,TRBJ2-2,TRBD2,CASIRTSGSAGELFF,TGTGCCAGCATCCGGACTAGCGGGAGCGCCGGGGAGCTGTTTTTT
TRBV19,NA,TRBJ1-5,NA,CASSISPGLQGYNQPQHF,TGTGCCAGTAGTATCTCCCCCGGCTTACAGGGTTACAATCAGCCCCAGCATTTT
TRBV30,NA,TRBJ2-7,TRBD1,CAWSRGTGVPYEQYF,TGTGCCTGGAGTAGGGGGACAGGGGTTCCCTACGAGCAGTACTTC
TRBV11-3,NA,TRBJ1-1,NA,CASSSPWTVEAFF,TGTGCCAGCAGTTCCCCATGGACAGTCGAAGCTTTCTTT
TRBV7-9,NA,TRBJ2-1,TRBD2,CASSLEFGLVDNEQFF,TGTGCCAGCAGCTTAGAATTCGGACTAGTAGACAATGAGCAGTTCTTC
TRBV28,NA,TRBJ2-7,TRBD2,CASRASGSYEQYF,TGTGCCAGCAGGGCTAGCGGTTCCTACGAGCAGTACTTC
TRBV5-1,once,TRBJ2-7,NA,CASSPEGTGAVQYF,TGCGCCAGCAGCCCGGAGGGAACAGGGGCTGTGCAGTACTTC
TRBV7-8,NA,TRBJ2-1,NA,CASSERTGKTYNEQFF,TGTGCCAGCAGCGAACGGACGGGGAAAACCTACAATGAGCAGTTCTTC
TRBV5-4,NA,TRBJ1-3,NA,CASSLVGVSSGNTIYF,TGTGCCAGCAGCTTGGTGGGAGTTAGCTCTGGAAACACCATATATTTT
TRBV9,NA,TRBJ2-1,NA,CASSVGGPAYNEQFF,TGTGCCAGCAGCGTAGGCGGGCCAGCCTACAATGAGCAGTTCTTC
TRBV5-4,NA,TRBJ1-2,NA,CASSSAVAGDYGYTF,TGTGCCAGCAGCTCGGCCGTCGCAGGGGACTATGGCTACACCTTC
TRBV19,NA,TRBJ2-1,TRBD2,CASNARNSGTNNEQFF,TGTGCCAGTAACGCCCGGAATAGCGGGACCAACAATGAGCAGTTCTTC
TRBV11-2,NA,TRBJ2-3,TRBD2,CASRITSGGGTDTQYF,TGTGCCAGCAGGATTACTAGCGGGGGGGGCACAGATACGCAGTATTTT
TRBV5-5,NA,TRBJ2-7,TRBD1,CASSLLTGGTPYEQYF,TGTGCCAGCAGCTTGCTAACAGGGGGTACCCCCTACGAGCAGTACTTC
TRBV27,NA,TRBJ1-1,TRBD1,CASRQTGGHTEAFF,TGTGCCAGCAGGCAAACAGGGGGGCACACTGAAGCTTTCTTT
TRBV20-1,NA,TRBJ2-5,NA,CSATAVSAQYF,TGCAGTGCCACCGCGGTCAGTGCCCAGTACTTC
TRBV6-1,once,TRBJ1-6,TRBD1,CASSGGQGHSPLHF,TGTGCCAGCAGTGGGGGACAGGGGCATTCACCCCTCCACTTT
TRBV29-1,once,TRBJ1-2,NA,CSVEDPQGPQGYTF,TGCAGCGTTGAAGATCCGCAGGGGCCCCAGGGCTACACCTTC
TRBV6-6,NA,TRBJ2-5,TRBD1,CASSYLRQGAVTQYF,TGTGCCAGCAGTTACCTGAGACAGGGGGCGGTGACCCAGTACTTC
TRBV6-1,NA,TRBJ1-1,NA,CASSEARPEAFF,TGTGCCAGCAGTGAAGCCAGGCCTGAAGCTTTCTTT
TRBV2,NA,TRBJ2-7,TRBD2,CAIKTSGNIPGEQYF,TGTGCCATCAAGACTAGCGGGAATATCCCCGGCGAGCAGTACTTC